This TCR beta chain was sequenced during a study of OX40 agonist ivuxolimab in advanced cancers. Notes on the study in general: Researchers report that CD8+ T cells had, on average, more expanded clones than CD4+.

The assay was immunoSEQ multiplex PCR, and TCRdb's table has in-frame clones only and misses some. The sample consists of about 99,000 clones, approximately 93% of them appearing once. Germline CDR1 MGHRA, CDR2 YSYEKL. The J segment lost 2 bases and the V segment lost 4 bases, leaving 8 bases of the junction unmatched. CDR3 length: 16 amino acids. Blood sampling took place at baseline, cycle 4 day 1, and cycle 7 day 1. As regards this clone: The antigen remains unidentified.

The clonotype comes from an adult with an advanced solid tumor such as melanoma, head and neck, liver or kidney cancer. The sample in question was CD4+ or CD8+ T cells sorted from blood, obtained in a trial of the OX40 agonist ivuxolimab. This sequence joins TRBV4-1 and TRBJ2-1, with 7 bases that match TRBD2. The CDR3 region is CASSLRAGNAYNEQFF. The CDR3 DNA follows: TGCGCCAGCAGCCTCCGAGCGGGAAATGCCTACAATGAGCAGTTCTTC.